This note documents a single T cell receptor beta chain sequence. Germline values: CDR1 MGHRA, CDR2 YSYEKL. V shed 0 bases and J 6 bases; nucleotides not matched to a gene: 7. The CDR3 has 16 residues. This sample was included in a study of cytomegalovirus exposure and HLA in healthy donors. Looking at the study overall: The 100 million to 140 million unique TCR beta sequences, from about 179 million T cells, were found by an earlier analysis.

PCR used 60 Vbeta primers and 13 Jbeta primers. The table came from immunoSEQ multiplex PCR; TCRdb's copy has only in-frame clones and leaves some out. The sample includes under 200,000 clones, roughly an eighth of them seen just once. Sequencing was performed on PBMCs. The TCR originated in a man in his fifties or sixties in good health and CMV-seropositive. The chain couples TRBV4-1 to TRBJ2-5, with 10 positions matching TRBD2. The CDR3 region is CASSQDPAGGFQTQYF. In DNA form, the CDR3 reads TGCGCCAGCAGCCAAGACCCAGCGGGGGGGTTCCAGACCCAGTACTTC.